The rows below give T cell receptor beta chains drawn from one sample of a study of T cell responses to AZD1222 COVID-19 vaccine. TCRdb's table, derived via immunoSEQ multiplex PCR, lists solely in-frame clones and lacks some. The data show some 180,000 clones, roughly nine tenths seen once. The sequencing here drew on peripheral blood, taken 28 days after the second AZD1222 dose. The receptors shown here come from an adult who received the AZD1222 COVID-19 vaccine. Each CDR3 is given with its conserved first and last residue. D genes are given only for firm matches. Size is omitted from some rows. Given values are once, few, many or a class for expanded clones.

d_call j_call clone_size v_call cdr3_nt cdr3_aa
. TRBJ1-5 . TRBV6-5 TGTGCCAGCAGTCCTGACCGTAGCAATCAGCCCCAGCATTTT CASSPDRSNQPQHF
. TRBJ1-4 . TRBV4-1 TGCGCCAGCAGCCAATCTCCTGGGGCGAAGGCAACTAATGAAAAACTGTTTTTT CASSQSPGAKATNEKLFF
TRBD1 TRBJ1-2 . TRBV13 TGTGCCAGCAGCCTAGGACAGGACTATGGCTACACCTTC CASSLGQDYGYTF
. TRBJ1-2 . TRBV5-6 TGTGCCAGCAACCAAGGACTCTACTATGGCTACACCTTC CASNQGLYYGYTF
TRBD1 TRBJ2-5 . TRBV6-5 TGTGCCAGCAGTTTTGCCGGGACAGTCGAGACCCAGTACTTC CASSFAGTVETQYF
. TRBJ2-1 few TRBV2 TGTGCCAGCAATCCAACTGGGGTTTCCTACAATGAGCAGTTCTTC CASNPTGVSYNEQFF
. TRBJ1-5 . TRBV4-3 TGCGCCAGCAGCCAGGGGCCCCAACCCGGGGAGGCGTATCAGCCCCAGCATTTT CASSQGPQPGEAYQPQHF
TRBD1 TRBJ1-2 . TRBV2 TGTGCCAGCACCTCAGAGGGACAGGGGAGCTATGGCTACACCTTC CASTSEGQGSYGYTF
. TRBJ1-6 . TRBV3-1/TRBV3-2 TGTGCCAGCAGCCAAGTTTCGGCGGATTCACCCCTCCACTTT CASSQVSADSPLHF
. TRBJ2-3 . TRBV5-1 TGCGCCAGCAGCTTGGCCGACTGGTGGGCAGATACGCAGTATTTT CASSLADWWADTQYF
. TRBJ2-7 few TRBV11-2 TGTGCCAGCAGCCCGGACAGAGTCTACGAGCAGTACTTC CASSPDRVYEQYF
TRBD2 TRBJ2-3 . TRBV5-1 TGCGCCAGCATGACTAGCGGGAGACCCGATACGCAGTATTTT CASMTSGRPDTQYF
TRBD1 TRBJ1-1 once TRBV11-2 TGTGCCAGCAGCCCTACAGGGGGCAGTTGGACTGAAGCTTTCTTT CASSPTGGSWTEAFF
TRBD1 TRBJ2-7 few TRBV4-1 TGCGCCAGCAGCCAAGATCTTGGGACAGGGACGAGACAGTACTTC CASSQDLGTGTRQYF
. TRBJ1-6 . TRBV3-1/TRBV3-2 TGTGCCAGCAGCCAAGATATAGAAGGGAATTCACCCCTCCACTTT CASSQDIEGNSPLHF
. TRBJ2-5 . TRBV7-8 TGTGCCAGCAGCTTTTTCGCGGGGAGCCCCGGGACCCAGTACTTC CASSFFAGSPGTQYF
. TRBJ1-1 . TRBV11-2 TGTGCCAGCAGCCAGGCTCTGACAGCAAGAGTTGCTTTCTTT CASSQALTARVAFF
TRBD1 TRBJ1-4 . TRBV11-2 TGTGCCAGCAGCATGGCGGGACAGGGAAGGGTTGGGCTGTTTTTT CASSMAGQGRVGLFF
. TRBJ1-1 . TRBV12-3/TRBV12-4 TGTGCCAGCAGTTTTGGTCAACAGACAATAGCTTTCTTT CASSFGQQTIAFF
. TRBJ2-3 . TRBV4-2 TGTGCCAGCAGCCAAGATACCCGACAGATTAGCACAGATACGCAGTATTTT CASSQDTRQISTDTQYF
. TRBJ2-1 . TRBV5-1 TGCGCCAGCAGCTTGATCTCGCGTGGGTTGGGATTCTTGAATGAGCAGTTCTTC CASSLISRGLGFLNEQFF
. TRBJ2-5 . TRBV4-1 TGCGCCAGCAGCCAAGAATTAGGACAACCAGAGACCCAGTACTTC CASSQELGQPETQYF
. TRBJ2-3 . TRBV5-1 TGCGCCAGCAGCTGGGGGCAGGGGTCCCGGACAGATACGCAGTATTTT CASSWGQGSRTDTQYF
. TRBJ1-2 . TRBV29-1 TGCAGCGTTGCCTTGGGGAACTATGGCTACACCTTC CSVALGNYGYTF
. TRBJ2-3 . TRBV4-3 TGCGCCAGCAGCCAAGAAGTCCTTAATACAGATACGCAGTATTTT CASSQEVLNTDTQYF